This TCR beta chain is from a study of T cells in Graves' hyperthyroidism and ophthalmopathy. The germline V gene has CDR1 SGHRS and CDR2 YFSETQ. Deletions cut 0 bases from V and 1 base from J, with 7 bases between. The CDR3 extends over 14 amino acids. Template material for amplifying TCR beta CDR3 regions consisted of RNA transcripts. Primed by the HTBI set, a first-round RT-PCR was run on the TCR CDR3. Via MiXCR, TCRdb re-called the multiplex PCR reads, giving one row per CDR3 protein. The data hold fewer than 650,000 distinct CDR3 sequences, with 40% to 50% observed a single time. Not enrolled were patients with uncontrolled infection, other autoimmune disease, pregnancy or lactation.

The sequence was collected from an adult woman with Graves' disease, either hyperthyroidism or ophthalmopathy (not recorded which). Sequencing was performed on peripheral blood or thyroid tissue (not recorded which). This chain uses TRBV5-1 with TRBJ1-2; D is unresolved. The CDR3 DNA sequence: TGCGCCAGCAGCTTGGTAGACCTTAACTATGGCTACACCTTC. Protein product: CASSLVDLNYGYTF.